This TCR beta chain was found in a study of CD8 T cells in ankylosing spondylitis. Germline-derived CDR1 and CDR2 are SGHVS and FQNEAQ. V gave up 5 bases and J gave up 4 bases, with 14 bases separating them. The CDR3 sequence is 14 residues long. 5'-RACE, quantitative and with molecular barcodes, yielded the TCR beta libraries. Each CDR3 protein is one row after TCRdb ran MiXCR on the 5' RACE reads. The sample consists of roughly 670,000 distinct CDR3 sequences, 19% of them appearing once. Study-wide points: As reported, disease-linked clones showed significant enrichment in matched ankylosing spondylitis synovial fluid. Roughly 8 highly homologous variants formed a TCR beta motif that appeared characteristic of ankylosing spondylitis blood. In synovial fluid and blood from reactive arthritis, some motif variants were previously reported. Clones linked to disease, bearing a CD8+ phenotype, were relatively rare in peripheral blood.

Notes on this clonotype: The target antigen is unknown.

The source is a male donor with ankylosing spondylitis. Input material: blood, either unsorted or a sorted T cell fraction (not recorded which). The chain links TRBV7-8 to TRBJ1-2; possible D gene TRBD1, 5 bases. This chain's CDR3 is CASSKRDGSYGYTF. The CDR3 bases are TGTGCCAGCAGCAAGAGGGACGGAAGCTATGGCTACACCTTC. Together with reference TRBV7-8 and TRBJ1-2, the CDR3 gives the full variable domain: GAGVSQSPRYKVAKRGQDVALRCDPISGHVSLFWYQQALGQGPEFLTYFQNEAQLDKSGLPSDRFFAERPEGSVSTLKIQRTQQEDSAVYLCASSKRDGSYGYTFGSGTRLTVV.